These 18 T cell receptor beta chains were sequenced from one sample in a study of PD-1 blockade in classical Hodgkin lymphoma. Time point denoted: cycle 4 day 1 (C4D1), after more than five weeks of nivolumab. All trial patients relapsed after autologous stem cell transplantation. TCRdb's table, derived via immunoSEQ multiplex PCR, lists solely in-frame clones and lacks some. The sample contains tens of thousands of clones, more than 75% of which appear only once. The sequences come from peripheral blood mononuclear cells (PBMCs), collected before the fourth cycle of nivolumab. The receptors come from a human donor with classical Hodgkin lymphoma.

The rearrangement links TRBV28 to TRBJ1-4; 9 nucleotides agree with TRBD1. Germline V gene lookup returns CDR1 MDHEN and CDR2 SYDVKM. V lost 6 bases and J lost 4; bases outside the gene matches: 18. CDR3 length equals 19 residues. CDR3 amino acids: CASSWATYRGRGDNEKLFF. The CDR3 bases are TGTGCCAGCAGCTGGGCCACCTACAGGGGGCGAGGTGATAATGAAAAACTGTTTTTT.

This chain uses TRBV27 with TRBJ2-2; TRBD1 matches at 7 bases. The CDR3 consists of 15 residues. Trimming cost V 7 bases and J 0 bases; bases outside gene matches: 5. Looked up from germline, CDR1 is MNHEY and CDR2 is SMNVEV (reference sequence). This CDR3 reads CASTRDRTNTGELFF. CDR3 coding DNA: TGTGCCAGCACCAGGGACAGAACGAACACCGGGGAGCTGTTTTTT.

The chain combines TRBV5-4 with TRBJ2-3; no clear D gene. The CDR3 loop spans 11 amino acids. V lost 0 bases and J lost 4, with 0 bases in between. Germline V gene data show CDR1 as SGHNT and CDR2 as YYREEE (reference sequence). The CDR3 DNA follows: TGTGCCAGCAGCTTGGCAGATACGCAGTATTTT. Its protein product is CASSLADTQYF.

This chain links TRBV11-3 with TRBJ2-5; D is ambiguous. The ends were cut back, 1 base at V and 0 bases at J, with 3 bases in the middle. The V gene's germline CDR1 is SGHNT and CDR2 YENEEA. This CDR3 has 13 amino acids. The CDR3 DNA is TGTGCCAGCAGCTTAGCAGACCAAGAGACCCAGTACTTC. Amino acid sequence: CASSLADQETQYF. Full variable domain (remainder filled in from reference TRBV11-3 and TRBJ2-5): EAGVVQSPRYKIIEKKQPVAFWCNPISGHNTLYWYLQNLGQGPELLIRYENEEAVDDSQLPKDRFSAERLKGVDSTLKIQPAELGDSAVYLCASSLADQETQYFGPGTRLLVL.

This clone was counted only a few times. The chain couples TRBV4-1 to TRBJ2-7; 13 nucleotides match TRBD2. The germline V gene has CDR1 MGHRA and CDR2 YSYEKL. J lost 0 bases, V lost 2 bases, and 10 bases had no gene match. The CDR3 covers 19 residues. CDR3 protein: CASSQLTSGGPVDSYEQYF. CDR3 coding DNA: TGCGCCAGCAGCCAACTGACTAGCGGGGGGCCCGTAGACTCCTACGAGCAGTACTTC.

This clone was detected only once. The chain couples TRBV19 to TRBJ1-4; TRBD1 matches 10 bases. The trim removed 3 bases at V and 11 bases at J, leaving 9 bases unmatched. The germline gives CDR1 LNHDA, CDR2 SQIVND (reference sequence). CDR3 length: 15 residues. In DNA form, the CDR3 reads TGTGCCAGTAGTATCGATCGGGGGACAGGGGATAAACTGTTTTTT. It translates to CASSIDRGTGDKLFF. The variable domain in full, with the rest retrieved from reference TRBV19 and TRBJ1-4, is DGGITQSPKYLFRKEGQNVTLSCEQNLNHDAMYWYRQDPGQGLRLIYYSQIVNDFQKGDIAEGYSVSREKKESFPLTVTSAQKNPTAFYLCASSIDRGTGDKLFFGSGTQLSVL.

The chain carries TRBV6-5 and TRBJ2-7; no definite D call. Germline CDR1 MNHEY, CDR2 SVGAGI. CDR3 size: 14 residues. Trimming removed 5 bases from V and 1 base from J, with 12 bases in between. CDR3 in DNA: TGTGCCAGCAGTCAATCCTTCGGGTCCTACGAGCAGTACTTC. Protein: CASSQSFGSYEQYF.

The CDR3 sequence: CSVDPHRGLAGDYNEQFF. The DNA for the CDR3 is TGCAGCGTTGATCCTCATAGGGGACTAGCGGGAGACTACAATGAGCAGTTCTTC. The chain couples TRBV29-1 to TRBJ2-1; 14 nucleotides line up with TRBD2. The V gene end was trimmed by 3 bases and the J gene end by 3 bases; junction bases not matched to a gene: 10. The CDR3 contains 18 residues. Germline-derived CDR1 and CDR2 are SQVTM and ANQGSEA.

The chain employs TRBV27 and TRBJ1-4, with TRBD1 as a possible D gene (5 bases). Germline values: CDR1 MNHEY, CDR2 SMNVEV (reference sequence). V was trimmed by 4 bases and J by 8 bases, leaving 20 bases between them. The CDR3 length is 16 residues. The CDR3 here is CASSSQPARGGEKLFF. CDR3 in DNA: TGTGCCAGCAGTTCCCAACCCGCGAGGGGAGGCGAAAAACTGTTTTTT.

This clone was recorded only once. The rearrangement joins TRBV7-2 to TRBJ1-2, with 7 nucleotides matching TRBD1. CDR1 is SGHTA, CDR2 FQGNSA, per germline. The CDR3 is 15 residues long. V shed 3 bases and J 7 bases; nucleotides not matched to a gene: 11. CDR3 sequence reads: CASSLHPGQDRGYTF. In DNA, the CDR3 is TGTGCCAGCAGCTTGCACCCCGGACAGGACCGTGGCTACACCTTC.

In its sample, this clone was seen a few times. The CDR3 DNA follows: TGTGCCAGCAGTGAAAGGCTCCAGACCCAGTACTTC. This sequence encodes CASSERLQTQYF. The chain joins TRBV6-1 to TRBJ2-5; D uncertain. The germline V and J ends were trimmed by 2 bases and 6 bases, with 7 bases remaining between them. The CDR3 runs to 12 residues. Per the germline V gene, CDR1 is MNHNS and CDR2 is SASEGT.

This clone has only one observation. The V gene is TRBV2, the J gene TRBJ2-4; 8 positions agree with TRBD1. Per germline, CDR1 SNHLY and CDR2 FYNNEI. This CDR3 has 13 amino acids. V dropped 8 bases and J dropped 6; count of bases not matched to a gene: 6. Here the CDR3 reads CASGKDRVNIQYF. CDR3 DNA: TGTGCCAGCGGAAAGGACAGGGTAAACATTCAGTACTTC.

The chain uses TRBV7-3 and TRBJ2-7; possibly TRBD2 for D (6 bases). Germline CDR1 SGHTA, CDR2 FQGTGA. V lost 0 bases, J lost 3 bases, and 12 bases lay in between. The CDR3 contains 15 residues. Here the CDR3 reads CASSLTGGRGYEQYF. The CDR3 DNA sequence: TGTGCCAGCAGCTTAACGGGGGGTCGAGGCTACGAGCAGTACTTC. The full variable domain, with the rest looked up from reference TRBV7-3 and TRBJ2-7, is GAGVSQTPSNKVTEKGKYVELRCDPISGHTALYWYRQSLGQGPEFLIYFQGTGAADDSGLPNDRFFAVRPEGSVSTLKIQRTERGDSAVYLCASSLTGGRGYEQYFGPGTRLTVT.

This clone was observed a single time. The chain has TRBV30 and TRBJ1-4; D possibly corresponds to TRBD1 (5 bases). Germline CDR1 and CDR2: GTSNPN and SVGIG (reference sequence). The CDR3 is 14 amino acids. V was cut by 4 bases and J by 8 bases, with 17 bases left in between. The CDR3 nucleotides read TGTGCCTGGAACGGGGGGTCAGAAGGAGAAAAACTGTTTTTT. Amino acid sequence: CAWNGGSEGEKLFF.

This clone is labeled as medium-sized. The CDR3 loop is CASSEEVGGLPYGYTF. The CDR3 DNA sequence: TGTGCCAGCAGTGAAGAAGTAGGGGGACTACCCTATGGCTACACCTTC. The gene calls are TRBV6-1 and TRBJ1-2; TRBD1 is a possible D gene (6 bases). V lost 1 base, J lost 4 bases, and 16 bases lay in between. The CDR3 covers 16 residues. Per germline, CDR1 MNHNS and CDR2 SASEGT.

This chain uses TRBV28 with TRBJ2-1, with 8 bases identical to TRBD1. Trimming took 4 bases from V and 7 from J; bases not matched to a gene: 6. Germline V CDR1 and CDR2: MDHEN, SYDVKM. CDR3 size: 14 residues. The CDR3 sequence is CASSSQGAQNEQFF. The CDR3 DNA is TGTGCCAGCAGTTCCCAGGGGGCGCAGAATGAGCAGTTCTTC.

The chain links TRBV4-2 to TRBJ2-3; 12 bases are a match to TRBD2. Germline V lookup: CDR1 LGHNA, CDR2 YNFKEQ. V was clipped by 1 base and J by 7 bases; unmatched bases: 6. The CDR3 has 16 amino acids. CDR3 nucleotides: TGTGCCAGCAGCCAAGGATCTAGCGGGGGGGCCTATACGCAGTATTTT. Its translation: CASSQGSSGGAYTQYF.

The gene calls are TRBV19 and TRBJ2-7; 12 positions match TRBD1. Trimming at V came to 6 bases and at J to 6 bases, leaving 3 bases not matched to a gene. This CDR3 has 13 amino acids. CDR1 and CDR2 (germline): LNHDA, SQIVND (reference sequence). In DNA form, the CDR3 reads TGTGCCAGTAGGGGGACAGGGGGCATCGAGCAGTACTTC. It encodes CASRGTGGIEQYF.